Following are 32 T cell receptor beta chains from one sample sequenced in a study of cytotoxic CD8 clonotypes in ibrutinib-treated CLL. TCRdb keeps only in-frame clones here, not all; method: immunoSEQ multiplex PCR. The sample comprises more than 150,000 clones, 72% of which are singletons, and 10% to 15% rests with the top ten. The sequencing here drew on PBMCs, taken after 24 months of ibrutinib treatment. The source of these receptors is a human donor with chronic lymphocytic leukemia.

V usage is TRBV4-3 and J usage is TRBJ1-4; D is undetermined. Germline CDR1 LGHNA, CDR2 YSLEER. The CDR3 contains 16 residues. V was cut by 2 bases and J by 0 bases, with 10 bases left in between. The DNA for the CDR3 is TGCGCCAGCAGCCAAAATCCCCATGCAACTAATGAAAAACTGTTTTTT. It translates to CASSQNPHATNEKLFF.

On this clone: This sample also contains other DNA sequences that code for the same CDR3. The chain links TRBV30 to TRBJ1-5, with 7 bases identical to TRBD1. V was clipped by 1 base and J by 5 bases; unmatched bases: 2. Germline V lookup: CDR1 GTSNPN, CDR2 SVGIG (reference sequence). The CDR3 totals 13 residues. DNA of the CDR3: TGTGCCTGGAGTGGAGGGGGCGATCAGCCCCAGCATTTT. This encodes CAWSGGGDQPQHF.

This clone was counted between two and nine times. This chain joins TRBV7-8 and TRBJ2-5; 9 bases agree with TRBD2. V lost 6 bases, J lost 4 bases, and 3 bases stayed unmatched. Germline lookup yields CDR1 SGHVS and CDR2 FQNEAQ. This CDR3 spans 13 amino acids. This chain's CDR3 is CASRQLAGETQYF. The CDR3 bases are TGTGCCAGCAGGCAACTAGCGGGAGAGACCCAGTACTTC. The variable domain in full, completed from reference TRBV7-8 and TRBJ2-5, reads GAGVSQSPRYKVAKRGQDVALRCDPISGHVSLFWYQQALGQGPEFLTYFQNEAQLDKSGLPSDRFFAERPEGSVSTLKIQRTQQEDSAVYLCASRQLAGETQYFGPGTRLLVL.

The V call is TRBV14, the J call TRBJ1-1; no clear D gene. CDR3 size: 17 residues. Trimming removed 4 bases at V and 3 bases at J, with 21 bases between. CDR1 SGHDN and CDR2 FVKESK come from the germline V gene. The CDR3 DNA is TGTGCCAGCAGCCGGTTAAGGACGGACTCCATGGACACTGAAGCTTTCTTT. This gives the protein CASSRLRTDSMDTEAFF.

This clone appeared a few times. V usage is TRBV5-1 and J usage is TRBJ2-1; D assignment may be TRBD1 or TRBD2 (5 bases each). The germline CDR1 and CDR2 sequences are SGHRS and YFSETQ. The CDR3 covers 13 residues. Trimming left V 5 bases short and J 9 bases short, with 15 bases between. The CDR3 loop is CASRGTPSGEQFF. DNA for the CDR3: TGCGCCAGCAGGGGGACCCCCTCGGGTGAGCAGTTCTTC.

The chain carries TRBV11-1 and TRBJ2-3; 7 bases match TRBD2. This CDR3 spans 14 amino acids. Losses at the gene ends were 5 bases for V and 3 bases for J; bases not matched to a gene: 5. Germline loops: CDR1 SGHAT, CDR2 FQDESV (reference sequence). The CDR3 protein is CASSTGGLTDTQYF. CDR3 coding DNA: TGTGCCAGCAGCACGGGGGGTCTAACAGATACGCAGTATTTT.

This sequence joins TRBV5-1 and TRBJ2-5; possibly TRBD1 for D (5 bases). The CDR3 totals 14 residues. Germline V gene data show CDR1 as SGHRS and CDR2 as YFSETQ. The V end lost 0 bases, the J end lost 5 bases, and 11 bases lay between the germline ends. DNA of the CDR3: TGCGCCAGCAGCTTGGCCCAGGGCCGCGAGACCCAGTACTTC. Protein: CASSLAQGRETQYF.

The genes are TRBV9 and TRBJ2-3, with D perhaps matching TRBD1 (6 bases). The ends were cut back, 2 bases at V and 0 bases at J, with 7 bases in the middle. Germline-derived CDR1 and CDR2 are SGDLS and YYNGEE. The CDR3 has 14 amino acids. Here the CDR3 DNA reads TGTGCCAGCAGCGTTCAGGGGAGCACAGATACGCAGTATTTT. This encodes CASSVQGSTDTQYF. The full variable domain, rest sourced from reference TRBV9 and TRBJ2-3, is DSGVTQTPKHLITATGQRVTLRCSPRSGDLSVYWYQQSLDQGLQFLIQYYNGEERAKGNILERFSAQQFPDLHSELNLSSLELGDSALYFCASSVQGSTDTQYFGPGTRLTVL.

J is TRBJ1-4 and V is TRBV6-1; D is unresolved. The CDR3 sequence is 18 residues long. The V end was cut by 3 bases, the J end by 4 bases, with 21 bases between. Germline loops: CDR1 MNHNS, CDR2 SASEGT. Here the CDR3 reads CASSDPFPAGNFNEKLFF. The CDR3 DNA is TGTGCCAGCAGTGATCCCTTCCCGGCGGGGAATTTTAATGAAAAACTGTTTTTT.

The CDR3 nucleotides are TGTGCCAGCAGCCGGCCCGACACCAAAGAGACCCAGTACTTC. This codes for CASSRPDTKETQYF. V gene TRBV27 combines with J gene TRBJ2-5; D call uncertain. CDR1 and CDR2 from the germline V gene are MNHEY and SMNVEV (reference sequence). This CDR3 is 14 amino acids long. The ends were cut back, 6 bases at V and 3 bases at J, with 14 bases in the middle.

This sequence joins TRBV5-1 and TRBJ2-1, with 8 bases identical to TRBD2. V lost 4 bases to trimming and J lost 2 bases; unmatched junction nucleotides: 5. This CDR3 comprises 15 residues. Germline V gene lookup returns CDR1 SGHRS and CDR2 YFSETQ. The CDR3 region is CASSGTSLTYNEQFF. CDR3 nucleotides: TGCGCCAGCAGCGGGACTAGTTTGACCTACAATGAGCAGTTCTTC.

This clone has more than one count but fewer than ten. The chain recombines TRBV9 with TRBJ1-5, with D unclear. Trimming took 4 bases from V and 3 from J, leaving 8 bases between them. CDR1 and CDR2 from the germline V gene are SGDLS and YYNGEE. The CDR3 loop spans 13 amino acids. CDR3 nucleotides: TGTGCCAGCAGCTCTGGCACCAATCAGCCCCAGCATTTT. Encoded protein: CASSSGTNQPQHF.

The V call is TRBV11-2, the J call TRBJ2-3, with D perhaps matching TRBD1 (6 bases). This CDR3 region has 14 residues. Germline V gives CDR1 SGHAT, CDR2 FQNNGV. Trimming shortened V by 2 bases and J by 4 bases, and 10 bases separated the two germline ends. Written as DNA, the CDR3 is TGTGCCAGCAGCTTACAGGGGCTCCCAGATACGCAGTATTTT. Its translation is CASSLQGLPDTQYF. Based on the CDR3 plus reference TRBV11-2 and TRBJ2-3, the full variable domain is EAGVAQSPRYKIIEKRQSVAFWCNPISGHATLYWYQQILGQGPKLLIQFQNNGVVDDSQLPKDRFSAERLKGVDSTLKIQPAKLEDSAVYLCASSLQGLPDTQYFGPGTRLTVL.

Points on this clone: It is likely a read error, because the conserved phenylalanine at the end of the CDR3 is missing. Because the CDR3's place on the DNA is in doubt, the DNA is left out and the CDR3 is given as listed by TCRdb. The rearrangement links TRBV4-3 to TRBJ2-7. In germline, CDR1 is LGHNA, CDR2 YSLEER. The CDR3 spans 8 residues, counting both ends. The CDR3 protein is CASSHATI.

This sequence joins TRBV7-9 and TRBJ2-7; D perhaps matches TRBD1 (5 bases). The germline gives CDR1 SEHNR, CDR2 FQNEAQ (reference sequence). Deletions cut 7 bases from V and 9 bases from J, with 13 bases between. CDR3 length: 11 amino acids. DNA for the CDR3: TGTGCCAGCACCTCGGATCAGGGGCAGTACTTC. This gives the protein CASTSDQGQYF.

V and J are TRBV7-9 and TRBJ1-2; D is undetermined. Germline CDR1 SEHNR, CDR2 FQNEAQ (reference sequence). This CDR3 contains 12 residues. Trimming removed 1 base from V and 7 bases from J, with 7 bases in between. CDR3 nucleotide sequence: TGTGCCAGCAGCTTAGGGGCTCGTGGCTACACCTTC. This sequence encodes CASSLGARGYTF.

The rearrangement joins TRBV28 to TRBJ2-1; a weak D match, TRBD2 (6 bases). V was shortened by 2 bases and J by 5 bases, with 7 bases between the two germline ends. The CDR3 consists of 13 residues. Germline values: CDR1 MDHEN, CDR2 SYDVKM. Written as DNA, the CDR3 is TGTGCCAGCAGTTTAGCGGGGAACAATGAGCAGTTCTTC. Protein sequence: CASSLAGNNEQFF.

V and J are TRBV18 and TRBJ1-5; D remains ambiguous. Germline CDR1 KGHSH, CDR2 LQKENI. Trimming pared 2 bases from V and 8 bases from J, leaving 10 bases between. The CDR3 consists of 13 residues. The CDR3 reads CASSPTEDEPQHF. The DNA of the CDR3 is TGTGCCAGCTCACCAACAGAGGATGAGCCCCAGCATTTT.

The V and J genes are TRBV5-1 and TRBJ2-3; TRBD2 matches at 16 bases. Trimming took 3 bases from V and 1 from J; bases not matched to a gene: 11. The CDR3 sequence is 20 residues long. CDR1 SGHRS and CDR2 YFSETQ come from the germline V gene. The CDR3 sequence: CASSSAPGLAGGPGTDTQYF. CDR3 DNA sequence: TGCGCCAGCAGCTCAGCCCCGGGACTAGCGGGAGGGCCAGGCACAGATACGCAGTATTTT. Full variable domain (rest looked up from reference TRBV5-1 and TRBJ2-3): KAGVTQTPRYLIKTRGQQVTLSCSPISGHRSVSWYQQTPGQGLQFLFEYFSETQRNKGNFPGRFSGRQFSNSRSEMNVSTLELGDSALYLCASSSAPGLAGGPGTDTQYFGPGTRLTVL.

The chain carries TRBV7-2 and TRBJ1-2; D not resolved. CDR3 length: 14 residues. CDR1 is SGHTA, CDR2 FQGNSA, per germline. The V end was cut by 7 bases, the J end by 1 base, with 13 bases between. CDR3 DNA: TGTGCCAGCAACACAAATTGGGGTAACTATGGCTACACCTTC. This translates into CASNTNWGNYGYTF.

The CDR3 DNA follows: TGTGCCAGCAGTTTATACGCAGGGCCCTATGGCTACACCTTC. Residues: CASSLYAGPYGYTF. The chain combines TRBV28 with TRBJ1-2; tentative D call: TRBD1 (5 bases). The V gene lost 1 base and the J gene lost 4 bases, with 10 bases spanning the gap. Germline CDR1 reads MDHEN; CDR2 reads SYDVKM. CDR3 length: 14 amino acids.

The chain couples TRBV7-2 to TRBJ2-1, with D tentatively TRBD1 (6 bases). Per germline, CDR1 SGHTA and CDR2 FQGNSA. The V and J ends lost 5 bases and 3 bases respectively, with 11 bases between them. This CDR3 is built from 14 residues. The CDR3 DNA sequence: TGTGCCAGCAGCCTGAGGACAGACTACAATGAGCAGTTCTTC. Translation gives CASSLRTDYNEQFF.

The V call is TRBV9, the J call TRBJ2-1, with D possibly matching TRBD2 (5 bases). V was shortened by 0 bases and J by 8 bases, with 15 bases between the two germline ends. Germline CDR1 is SGDLS and CDR2 is YYNGEE. The CDR3 is made up of 15 amino acids. The CDR3 reads CASSVGGLVFDEQFF. As DNA, the CDR3 is TGTGCCAGCAGCGTAGGCGGGCTGGTTTTCGATGAGCAGTTCTTC.

This chain connects TRBV18 to TRBJ2-6; D not certain. The CDR3 is made up of 15 amino acids. The V end was cut by 2 bases, the J end by 2 bases, with 7 bases between. Germline V lookup: CDR1 KGHSH, CDR2 LQKENI. CDR3: CASSPILTGANVLTF. DNA of the CDR3: TGTGCCAGCTCACCAATTTTGACTGGGGCCAACGTCCTGACTTTC.

The chain links TRBV5-4 to TRBJ1-2, with TRBD1 matching over 8 bases. CDR3 length equals 13 residues. The trim removed 6 bases at V and 2 bases at J, leaving 3 bases unmatched. The germline V gene encodes CDR1 SGHNT and CDR2 YYREEE (reference sequence). The CDR3 DNA reads TGTGCCAGCACCGGGACAGGCAACTATGGCTACACCTTC. Its translation: CASTGTGNYGYTF.

This chain connects TRBV29-1 to TRBJ2-2, with 12 bases identical to TRBD2. Unmatched junction bases numbered 6, after V lost 4 bases and J lost 0 bases. The CDR3 loop spans 17 amino acids. CDR1 and CDR2 (germline): SQVTM, ANQGSEA. CDR3 sequence: CSVGGLAGRTNTGELFF. Written as DNA, the CDR3 is TGCAGCGTTGGGGGACTAGCGGGCCGTACGAACACCGGGGAGCTGTTTTTT.

The J gene is TRBJ1-2, the V gene TRBV20-1; D possibly corresponds to TRBD1 (6 bases). Germline V CDR1 and CDR2: DFQATT, SNEGSKA (reference sequence). The CDR3 length is 11 residues. V lost 6 bases, J lost 4 bases, and 9 bases lay in between. The CDR3, as DNA: TGCAGTGCCCGAGGGGGCTATGGCTACACCTTC. Amino acids: CSARGGYGYTF.

The chain uses TRBV7-2 and TRBJ1-2, with a weak D call TRBD1 (6 bases). In germline, CDR1 is SGHTA, CDR2 FQGNSA. Trimming pared 4 bases from V and 7 bases from J, leaving 16 bases between. CDR3 size: 14 residues. The CDR3 loop is CASSSQRGAGGYTF. In DNA, the CDR3 is TGTGCCAGCAGCTCTCAGCGGGGGGCTGGTGGCTACACCTTC.

The rearrangement joins TRBV2 to TRBJ2-7; 7 bases line up with TRBD1. Germline V gene data show CDR1 as SNHLY and CDR2 as FYNNEI. Unmatched junction bases numbered 12, after V lost 8 bases and J lost 11 bases. The CDR3 contains 12 residues. For the CDR3, the DNA is TGTGCCAGCGAAGTGGGACAGAGGAGAGAGTACTTC. Translation gives CASEVGQRREYF.

This clone was seen more than once but under ten times. The V gene is TRBV7-8, the J gene TRBJ1-3; D gene ambiguous. V was cut by 5 bases and J by 2 bases, with 13 bases left in between. Germline V lookup: CDR1 SGHVS, CDR2 FQNEAQ. The CDR3 consists of 15 residues. Here the CDR3 DNA reads TGTGCCAGCAGCCAGAGGCGAATGACTGGAAACACCATATATTTT. Residues: CASSQRRMTGNTIYF.

The chain combines TRBV28 with TRBJ2-7; D is ambiguous. CDR3 size: 12 residues. Per germline, CDR1 MDHEN and CDR2 SYDVKM. V was shortened by 5 bases and J by 2 bases, with 7 bases between the two germline ends. CDR3 coding DNA: TGTGCCAGCAGTACAAGGACCTACGAGCAGTACTTC. It codes for CASSTRTYEQYF.

The gene calls are TRBV19 and TRBJ2-1; tentative D call: TRBD2 (5 bases). CDR1 is LNHDA, CDR2 SQIVND, per germline (reference sequence). The germline V and J ends were trimmed by 5 bases and 0 bases, with 8 bases remaining between them. The CDR3 runs 14 residues. CDR3 in DNA: TGTGCCAGTAGTCGGGGTAGCTCCTACAATGAGCAGTTCTTC. This translates into CASSRGSSYNEQFF.